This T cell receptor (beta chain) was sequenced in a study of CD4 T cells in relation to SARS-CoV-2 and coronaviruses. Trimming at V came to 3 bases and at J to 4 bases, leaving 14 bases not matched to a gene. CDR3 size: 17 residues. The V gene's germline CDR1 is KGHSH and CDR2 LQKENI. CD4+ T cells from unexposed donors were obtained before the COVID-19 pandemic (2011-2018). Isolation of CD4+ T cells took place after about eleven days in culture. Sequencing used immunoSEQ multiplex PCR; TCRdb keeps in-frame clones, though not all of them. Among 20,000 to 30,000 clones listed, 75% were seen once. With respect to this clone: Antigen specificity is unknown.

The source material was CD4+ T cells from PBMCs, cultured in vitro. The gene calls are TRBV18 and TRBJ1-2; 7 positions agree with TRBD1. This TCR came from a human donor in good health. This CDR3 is CASSPLKRDRNPYGYTF. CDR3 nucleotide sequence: TGTGCCAGCTCACCCTTAAAGAGGGACAGAAACCCCTATGGCTACACCTTC.